This T cell receptor (beta chain) originates from a study of response to subunit inactivated influenza vaccine (dated by TCRdb to 2017 to 2018). Some background on the complete study: Deep quantitative T cell receptor repertoire profiling was used in the study to track responses to a trivalent subunit inactivated influenza vaccine.

This clonotype has a handful of counts. Its antigen is not yet known. Base qualities are not provided; no much larger clone lies one nucleotide away. What the research found in general, with its limitations: According to the authors, only a limited number of new T cells may be recruited by each seasonal influenza vaccination.

V and J are trimmed by 6 bases and 6 bases, and the gene matches miss 12 bases of the junction. For CDR1 and CDR2, the germline V gene lists SQVTM and ANQGSEA. The CDR3 spans 14 residues, from the cysteine through the phenylalanine. Only the CDR3 DNA stays, 42 bases, in frame from base 1. The library came from RT-PCR. TCRdb lists the instrument as Illumina HiSeq 2500. The public reads were reprocessed in TCRdb via fastp at Q25 and MiXCR, keeping in-frame beta chains. Records with the same CDR3 protein are collapsed into one entry carrying the most frequent genes and DNA. The sample table records about 520,000 distinct CDR3 sequences; over 25% of these occur just once. Approximately 2% of the sample is taken by the ten largest.

The chain is made from TRBV29-1 and TRBJ2-3, and 7 junctional nucleotides match TRBD2. The receptor comes from a man between 45 and 60 years old who received an inactivated influenza vaccine. Donor details come from another sample of the same person, matched by shared clones. Material: CD4+ T cells sorted from PBMCs, obtained roughly 5 days after vaccination. The DNA sequence is given as TGCAGCGTCGGAAAGCGGGGAAGCGCTGATACGCAGTATTTT. Its translation reads: CSVGKRGSADTQYF.